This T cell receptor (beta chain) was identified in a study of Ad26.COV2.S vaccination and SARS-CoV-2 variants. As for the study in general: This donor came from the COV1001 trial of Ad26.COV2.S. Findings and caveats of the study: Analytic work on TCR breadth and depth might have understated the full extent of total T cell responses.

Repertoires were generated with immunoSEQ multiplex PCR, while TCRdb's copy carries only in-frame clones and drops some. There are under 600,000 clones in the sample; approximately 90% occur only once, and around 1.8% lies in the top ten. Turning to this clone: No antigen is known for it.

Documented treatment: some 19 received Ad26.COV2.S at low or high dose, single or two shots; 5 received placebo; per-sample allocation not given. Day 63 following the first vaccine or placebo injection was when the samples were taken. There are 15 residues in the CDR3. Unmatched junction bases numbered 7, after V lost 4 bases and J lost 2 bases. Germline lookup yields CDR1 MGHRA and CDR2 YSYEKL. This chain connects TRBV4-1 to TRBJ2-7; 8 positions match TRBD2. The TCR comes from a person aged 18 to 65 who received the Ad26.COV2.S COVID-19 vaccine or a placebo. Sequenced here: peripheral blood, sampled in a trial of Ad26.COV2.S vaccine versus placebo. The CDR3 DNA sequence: TGCGCCAGCAGCCCCCTCGGTAGCGGGGCCTACGAGCAGTACTTC. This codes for CASSPLGSGAYEQYF.